The 25 T cell receptor beta chains in this list originate from one sample, sequenced in a study of blood T cell repertoires in COVID-19. Here immunoSEQ multiplex PCR was the method, and the copy in TCRdb shows in-frame clones only, minus some. The sample lists tens of thousands of clones; around 90% were seen once. The sample was peripheral blood. These TCRs come from a woman aged 80 or older with acute or convalescent COVID-19.

The rearrangement uses TRBV24-1 and TRBJ1-5; 8 bases are a match to TRBD1. This CDR3 is 15 amino acids long. The germline CDR1 and CDR2 sequences are KGHDR and SFDVKD. Unmatched junction bases numbered 10, after V lost 4 bases and J lost 9 bases. Here the CDR3 DNA reads TGTGCCACCAGTGAAACCGGGACAGGCTATGCGCCCCAGCATTTT. Residues: CATSETGTGYAPQHF.

The chain combines TRBV5-1 with TRBJ2-1; tentative D call: TRBD2 (6 bases). The CDR3 extends over 12 amino acids. Germline-derived CDR1 and CDR2 are SGHRS and YFSETQ. Trimming took off 0 bases at V and 8 bases at J, with 6 bases between the two ends. CDR3 DNA sequence: TGCGCCAGCAGCTTGGCGGGGGATGAGCAGTTCTTC. Its translation: CASSLAGDEQFF.

As DNA, the CDR3 is TGCGCCAGCAGCCAAGAAGGTAAACTGCTAGACCCCCAAGAGACCCAGTACTTC. It yields the protein CASSQEGKLLDPQETQYF. The V gene is TRBV4-1, the J gene TRBJ2-5, with no clear D. Germline loops: CDR1 MGHRA, CDR2 YSYEKL. This CDR3 region has 18 residues. Trimming took 0 bases from V and 1 from J, leaving 18 bases between them.

The chain joins TRBV10-3 to TRBJ2-1; 7 bases align to TRBD1. The V gene's germline CDR1 is ENHRY and CDR2 SYGVKD. The CDR3 sequence is 18 residues long. V lost 0 bases and J lost 0; bases outside the gene matches: 8. CDR3 coding DNA: TGTGCCATCAGTGAGTCGTTGGGACAGCGAAGCTCCTACAATGAGCAGTTCTTC. This encodes CAISESLGQRSSYNEQFF.

This clone was detected only a few times. The V call is TRBV19, the J call TRBJ2-2; D unresolved. Trimming left V 4 bases short and J 1 base short, with 7 bases between. The V gene's germline CDR1 is LNHDA and CDR2 SQIVND (reference sequence). The CDR3 loop spans 14 amino acids. The DNA of the CDR3 is TGTGCCAGTAGTACCCGACAGAACACCGGGGAGCTGTTTTTT. Protein product: CASSTRQNTGELFF.

The chain is built from TRBV2 and TRBJ2-2, with 10 positions matching TRBD1. This CDR3 contains 16 residues. CDR1 is SNHLY and CDR2 is FYNNEI in the germline V gene. Germline trimming cut 8 bases from V and 4 bases from J; bases unmatched to any gene: 10. CDR3: CASGDRGSLRTGELFF. Written as DNA, the CDR3 is TGTGCCAGCGGGGACAGGGGCTCCCTCCGCACCGGGGAGCTGTTTTTT.

The rearrangement links TRBV6-6 to TRBJ2-1; D is perhaps TRBD2 (5 bases). Germline CDR1 is MNHNY and CDR2 is SVGAGI (reference sequence). This CDR3 has 14 residues. The V gene lost 2 bases and the J gene lost 8 bases, with 13 bases spanning the gap. The CDR3 is CASSYPDSRDEQFF. The CDR3 DNA follows: TGTGCCAGCAGTTACCCGGACTCACGGGATGAGCAGTTCTTC.

The V and J genes are TRBV14 and TRBJ2-3, with D unclear. CDR3 length equals 13 residues. V lost 5 bases, J lost 2 bases, and 8 bases lay in between. Germline values: CDR1 SGHDN, CDR2 FVKESK. CDR3: CASSAELTDTQYF. The CDR3 nucleotides read TGTGCCAGCAGCGCGGAACTCACAGATACGCAGTATTTT.

This sequence joins TRBV5-1 and TRBJ2-4, with TRBD2 identical over 11 bases. CDR1 is SGHRS, CDR2 YFSETQ, per germline. V was pared by 3 bases and J by 0 bases, with 2 bases of the junction left unmatched. The CDR3 loop spans 16 amino acids. CDR3 sequence: CASSSTSGGAKNIQYF. In DNA form, the CDR3 reads TGCGCCAGCAGCTCTACTAGCGGGGGAGCCAAAAACATTCAGTACTTC.

The V gene is TRBV28, the J gene TRBJ1-3; D unresolved. Trimming took off 2 bases at V and 4 bases at J, with 9 bases between the two ends. Germline assignment: CDR1 MDHEN and CDR2 SYDVKM. This CDR3 has 14 amino acids. This chain's CDR3 is CASSLNVAGNTIYF. The CDR3 DNA is TGTGCCAGCAGTTTAAATGTTGCGGGAAACACCATATATTTT.

The genes are TRBV27 and TRBJ2-4; 13 bases align to TRBD2. Germline V CDR1 and CDR2: MNHEY, SMNVEV (reference sequence). With V trimmed by 6 bases and J by 3 bases, 11 bases remained unmatched. CDR3 length: 18 residues. The CDR3 here is CASSPPKLAGGGKNIQYF. The CDR3 DNA reads TGTGCCAGCAGCCCCCCAAAACTAGCGGGGGGGGGCAAAAACATTCAGTACTTC.

The genes are TRBV6-4 and TRBJ1-5; 8 positions agree with TRBD1. CDR3 length: 17 amino acids. Germline assignment: CDR1 MRHNA and CDR2 SNTAGT. J was trimmed by 5 bases and V by 0 bases; bases with no gene match: 9. The CDR3 sequence: CASSDSGRGLSYQPQHF. CDR3 coding DNA: TGTGCCAGCAGTGACTCCGGCAGGGGGCTAAGTTATCAGCCCCAGCATTTT.

The J gene is TRBJ1-2, the V gene TRBV28; 7 nucleotides line up with TRBD1. The germline V gene has CDR1 MDHEN and CDR2 SYDVKM. J lost 4 bases, V lost 2 bases, and 7 bases had no gene match. This CDR3 is built from 15 residues. CDR3 residues: CASSLRPAGGYGYTF. CDR3 coding DNA: TGTGCCAGCAGTTTACGCCCGGCAGGGGGCTATGGCTACACCTTC.

Here the CDR3 reads CASSNRQSSGTEAFF. The DNA for the CDR3 is TGTGCCAGCAGCAATCGACAGTCAAGTGGGACTGAAGCTTTCTTT. The chain combines TRBV3-1 (or the pseudogene TRBV3-2) with TRBJ1-1, with D possibly being TRBD1 (5 bases). V lost 5 bases, J lost 5 bases, and 18 bases lay in between. The CDR3 length is 15 residues. Germline-derived CDR1 and CDR2 are LGHDT and YNNKEL (reference sequence).

The chain is built from TRBV20-1 and TRBJ2-3; the match to TRBD2 covers 7 bases. Germline CDR1 and CDR2: DFQATT and SNEGSKA (reference sequence). Trimming cost V 3 bases and J 4 bases; bases outside gene matches: 4. CDR3 length: 13 residues. The CDR3: CSASRAGADTQYF. In DNA form, the CDR3 reads TGCAGTGCTAGTAGGGCGGGGGCAGATACGCAGTATTTT.

This clone turned up a few times. The CDR3 sequence: CASSEGGHDKNIQYF. The CDR3, as DNA: TGTGCCAGCAGTGAAGGGGGACACGACAAAAACATTCAGTACTTC. The chain carries TRBV6-1 and TRBJ2-4, with TRBD1 as a possible D gene (6 bases). Germline CDR1 is MNHNS and CDR2 is SASEGT. The CDR3 has 15 residues. The V end was cut by 1 base, the J end by 3 bases, with 10 bases between.

The chain joins TRBV14 to TRBJ2-7; maybe TRBD1 (6 bases). With 2 bases removed from V and 5 bases from J, the gap between germline ends came to 16 bases. CDR1 and CDR2 (germline): SGHDN, FVKESK. The CDR3 extends over 15 amino acids. DNA of the CDR3: TGTGCCAGCAGCCAACTGGACAGCATAACCCACGAGCAGTACTTC. Its protein is CASSQLDSITHEQYF.

The chain uses TRBV5-1 and TRBJ2-7; TRBD2 matches 7 bases. The CDR3 has 14 residues. Germline V gives CDR1 SGHRS, CDR2 YFSETQ. V lost 4 bases, J lost 8 bases, and 12 bases stayed unmatched. CDR3 sequence (DNA): TGCGCCAGCAGCCCAACGGGGAGGGAACTAAAGCAGTACGTC. Its protein is CASSPTGRELKQYV.

The chain uses TRBV6-5 and TRBJ1-2; 10 nucleotides line up with TRBD1. CDR3 size: 15 residues. Per the germline V gene, CDR1 is MNHEY and CDR2 is SVGAGI. Trimming at V came to 0 bases and at J to 4 bases, leaving 2 bases not matched to a gene. The CDR3 here is CASSYSDRGGYGYTF. CDR3 DNA: TGTGCCAGCAGTTACTCGGACAGGGGGGGCTATGGCTACACCTTC.

The rearrangement joins TRBV3-1 (or the pseudogene TRBV3-2) to TRBJ2-3; TRBD1 might be the D (5 bases). Trimming took 0 bases from V and 3 from J, leaving 13 bases between them. CDR3 length equals 16 residues. CDR1 and CDR2 from the germline V gene are LGHDT and YNNKEL (reference sequence). CDR3 nucleotides: TGTGCCAGCAGCCAAGATCCGCTAGGGGTAACAGATACGCAGTATTTT. The encoded protein is CASSQDPLGVTDTQYF.

This chain connects TRBV6-5 to TRBJ2-1, with 9 bases matching TRBD1. This CDR3 has 15 residues. Germline assignment: CDR1 MNHEY and CDR2 SVGAGI. The V gene end was trimmed by 4 bases and the J gene end by 3 bases; junction bases not matched to a gene: 4. CDR3 protein: CASSSGQGHYNEQFF. For the CDR3, the DNA is TGTGCCAGCAGTTCGGGACAGGGACACTACAATGAGCAGTTCTTC.

J is TRBJ1-1 and V is TRBV5-1, with 7 bases fitting TRBD1. CDR3 length: 16 amino acids. The J segment lost 0 bases and the V segment lost 0 bases, leaving 5 bases of the junction unmatched. Germline values: CDR1 SGHRS, CDR2 YFSETQ. CDR3 DNA sequence: TGCGCCAGCAGCTTGGCGACGGGACAGATGAACACTGAAGCTTTCTTT. Translation: CASSLATGQMNTEAFF.

The genes are TRBV5-1 and TRBJ2-5; D is perhaps TRBD2 (7 bases). Trimming removed 0 bases at V and 2 bases at J, with 14 bases between. The CDR3 contains 16 residues. Germline V gene data show CDR1 as SGHRS and CDR2 as YFSETQ. CDR3 coding DNA: TGCGCCAGCAGCTTGGAGGGCGGGGGCCGTCAAGAGACCCAGTACTTC. This codes for CASSLEGGGRQETQYF.

V usage is TRBV5-1 and J usage is TRBJ2-2, with D perhaps TRBD1 (6 bases). CDR1 is SGHRS, CDR2 YFSETQ, per germline. This CDR3 comprises 14 residues. V was clipped by 0 bases and J by 4 bases, with 7 bases between them. CDR3 sequence: CASSLGTATGELFF. CDR3 DNA sequence: TGCGCCAGCAGCTTGGGGACAGCCACCGGGGAGCTGTTTTTT.

This rearrangement joins TRBV27 to TRBJ2-7, with 11 positions matching TRBD2. The CDR3 is 13 residues long. Trimming cost V 5 bases and J 7 bases; bases outside gene matches: 4. The germline gives CDR1 MNHEY, CDR2 SMNVEV (reference sequence). CDR3 sequence (DNA): TGTGCCAGCAGTACCGGGACTAGCGGAGAGCAGTACTTC. Amino acids: CASSTGTSGEQYF.